One and the same sample provided the 4 T cell receptor beta chains below, sequenced in a study of CD8+ T cells in alopecia areata (dated by TCRdb to 2017 to 2018). Taken with the paper, the label for time point translates to: roughly 24 weeks on oral tofacitinib. Interpreted using the paper, the treatment or condition label stands for: oral pan-JAK inhibitor, 5-10 mg twice daily. Library creation used the immunoSEQ multiplex PCR assay. To provide template for TCR sequencing, every sample had RNA extracted and reverse transcribed into cDNA. Not all clones reach the TCRdb copy of this immuneACCESS table, which keeps in-frame sequences only. Checked studies attribute under half of the gap to unresolved V genes and leave the rest unexplained. A total of under 350,000 clones appear in this sample, roughly 64% of them only once. About 1.8% of the sample is in the top ten clones. The source material was CD4+ T cells sorted from blood, sampled at week 24, from a patient treated with tofacitinib. These receptors came from a human donor with alopecia areata.

In nucleotides, the CDR3 is TGCGCCAGCAGCTTGGTTCCCAGGGCCACCGGGGAGCTGTTTTTT. It yields the protein CASSLVPRATGELFF. The genes are TRBV5-1 and TRBJ2-2; perhaps TRBD1 as D (5 bases). The CDR3 sequence is 15 residues long. With 0 bases removed from V and 4 bases from J, the gap between germline ends came to 10 bases. From germline, CDR1 is SGHRS and CDR2 YFSETQ.

The chain links TRBV9 to TRBJ2-1; D remains ambiguous. CDR1 and CDR2 (germline): SGDLS, YYNGEE. Trimming stripped 0 bases from V and 3 bases from J, with 13 bases between. The CDR3 spans 16 residues. The CDR3 loop is CASSVGGVPSYNEQFF. For the CDR3, the DNA is TGTGCCAGCAGCGTAGGTGGGGTCCCAAGCTACAATGAGCAGTTCTTC.

The CDR3: CASSPTGSNSPLHF. CDR3 sequence (DNA): TGTGCCAGCAGTCCGACAGGGTCTAATTCACCCCTCCACTTT. V and J are TRBV28 and TRBJ1-6, with 7 bases lining up with TRBD1. CDR1 and CDR2 from the germline V gene are MDHEN and SYDVKM. This CDR3 is 14 amino acids long. J was trimmed by 6 bases and V by 5 bases; bases with no gene match: 4.

The table lists this clone with a count of one. This chain uses TRBV27 with TRBJ2-1, with D maybe TRBD2 (6 bases). V was pared by 4 bases and J by 0 bases, with 19 bases between. There are 18 residues in the CDR3. Germline CDR1 is MNHEY and CDR2 is SMNVEV (reference sequence). Here the CDR3 reads CASSSVAAGYSSYNEQFF. The CDR3 DNA sequence: TGTGCCAGCAGTTCAGTTGCCGCGGGGTACAGCTCCTACAATGAGCAGTTCTTC.